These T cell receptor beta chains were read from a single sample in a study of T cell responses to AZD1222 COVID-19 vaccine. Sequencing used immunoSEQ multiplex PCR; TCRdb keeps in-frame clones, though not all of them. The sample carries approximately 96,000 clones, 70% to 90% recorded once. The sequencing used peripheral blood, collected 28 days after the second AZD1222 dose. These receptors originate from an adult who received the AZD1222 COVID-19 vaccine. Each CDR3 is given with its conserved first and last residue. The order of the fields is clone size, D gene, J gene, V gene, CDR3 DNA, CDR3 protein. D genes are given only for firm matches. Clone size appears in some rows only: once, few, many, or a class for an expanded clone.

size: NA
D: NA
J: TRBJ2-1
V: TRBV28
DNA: TGTGCCAGCCGGTCCTCTTTAACAGGGCTCTCCTACAATGAGCAGTTCTTC
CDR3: CASRSSLTGLSYNEQFF

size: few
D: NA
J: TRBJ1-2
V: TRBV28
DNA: TGTGCCAGCAGACCCGGCTTTACCTATGGCTACACCTTC
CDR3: CASRPGFTYGYTF

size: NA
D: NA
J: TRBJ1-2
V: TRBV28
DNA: TGTGCCAGCAGTTTATGGGGGGGAAGTGGCTACACCTTC
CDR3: CASSLWGGSGYTF

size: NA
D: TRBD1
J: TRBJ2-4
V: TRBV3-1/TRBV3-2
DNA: TGTGCCAGCAGCCAAGGGGCAGGGGGCTGGAACATTCAGTACTTC
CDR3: CASSQGAGGWNIQYF

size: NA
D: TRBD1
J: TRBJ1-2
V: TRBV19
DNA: TGTGCCAGTCAGGACAGGGCCACCTATGGCTACACCTTC
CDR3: CASQDRATYGYTF

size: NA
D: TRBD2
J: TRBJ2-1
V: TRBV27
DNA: TGTGCCAGCAGTTTGTTGGTAGCGGGAGTGGATGATGAGCAGTTCTTC
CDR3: CASSLLVAGVDDEQFF

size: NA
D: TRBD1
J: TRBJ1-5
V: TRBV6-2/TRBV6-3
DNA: TGTGCCAGCAGCCCTACTGTGACAGGGGGCAATCAGCCCCAGCATTTT
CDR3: CASSPTVTGGNQPQHF

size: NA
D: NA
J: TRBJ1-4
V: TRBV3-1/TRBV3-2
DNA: TGTGCCAGCAGCCAAGGTACCGGGGGTAATGAAAAACTGTTTTTT
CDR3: CASSQGTGGNEKLFF

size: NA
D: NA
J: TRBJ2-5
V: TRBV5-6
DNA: TGTGCCAGCAGCGGGACTCAAGAGACCCAGTACTTC
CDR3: CASSGTQETQYF

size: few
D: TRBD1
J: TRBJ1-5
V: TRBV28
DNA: TGTGCCAGCAGTTACAGGGGGCTTTATAGCAATCAGCCCCAGCATTTT
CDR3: CASSYRGLYSNQPQHF

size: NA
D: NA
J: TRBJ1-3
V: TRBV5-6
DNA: TGTGCCAGCAGCTCTCAGAGCTGGGTCGGCGCCATATATTTT
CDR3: CASSSQSWVGAIYF

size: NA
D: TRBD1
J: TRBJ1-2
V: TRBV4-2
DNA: TGTGCCAGCAGCCGAGGACAGGTGGATGCCTATGGCTACACCTTC
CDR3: CASSRGQVDAYGYTF

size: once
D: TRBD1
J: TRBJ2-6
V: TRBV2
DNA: TGTGCCAGCAGTGAATTTGGACAGGGTACCGGGGCCAACGTCCTGACTTTC
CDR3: CASSEFGQGTGANVLTF

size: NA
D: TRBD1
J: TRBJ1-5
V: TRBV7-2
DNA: TGTGCCAGCAGCTTAGCAGGGGGCCCCAATCAGCCCCAGCATTTT
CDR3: CASSLAGGPNQPQHF

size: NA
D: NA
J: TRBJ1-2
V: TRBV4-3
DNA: TGCGCCAGCAGCCACCCAGGGACGGATGGCTACACCTTC
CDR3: CASSHPGTDGYTF